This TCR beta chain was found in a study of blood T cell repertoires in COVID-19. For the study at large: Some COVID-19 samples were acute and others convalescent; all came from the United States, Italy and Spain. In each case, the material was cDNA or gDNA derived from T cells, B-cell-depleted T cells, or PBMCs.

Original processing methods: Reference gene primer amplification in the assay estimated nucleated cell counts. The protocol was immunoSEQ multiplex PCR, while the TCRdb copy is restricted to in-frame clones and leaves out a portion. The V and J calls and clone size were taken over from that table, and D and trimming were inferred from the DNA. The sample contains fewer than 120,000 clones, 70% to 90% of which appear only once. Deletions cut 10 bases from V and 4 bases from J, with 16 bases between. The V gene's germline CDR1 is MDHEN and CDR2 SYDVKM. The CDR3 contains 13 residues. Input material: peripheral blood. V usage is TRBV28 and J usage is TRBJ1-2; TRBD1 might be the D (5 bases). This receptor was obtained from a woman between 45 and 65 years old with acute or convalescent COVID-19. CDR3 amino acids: CATSGYGSYGYTF. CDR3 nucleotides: TGTGCCACCTCAGGGTACGGGTCCTATGGCTACACCTTC.